This T cell receptor (beta chain) stems from a study of T-cell memory formation after mild COVID-19. Across the whole study: TCR clusters mostly belonged to single donors.

The V end was cut by 3 bases, the J end by 6 bases, with 14 bases between. Germline CDR1 and CDR2: KGHSH and LQKENI. This CDR3 is built from 15 residues. Findings and limits, study-wide: CD4+ clones that contracted lay mainly in CM and EM; CD8+ ones lay in EMRA. Clones contracting across day 15 to 85 had a balanced CD4/CD8 profile; later expanding clones leaned CD4+.

This clonotype was detected only a few times. The target antigen is unknown. TCR alpha and TCR beta cDNA libraries with sample barcodes and UMIs came from 5'RACE using constant-segment primers. From the 5' RACE reads, TCRdb called clonotypes with MiXCR, one entry per CDR3 protein. The sample shows around 390,000 distinct CDR3 sequences, about 15% of them seen only once. The specimen sequenced was PBMCs or a T cell subset sorted from them (not recorded which). V usage is TRBV18 and J usage is TRBJ1-4, with D perhaps matching TRBD1 (5 bases). The clonotype originates from a man aged 18-30 years who had mild COVID-19 (a few samples of this study predate the infection). Cell type and time point are not known. CDR3 sequence (DNA): TGTGCCAGCTCACCGTACTCGGGGGAGGATGAAAAACTGTTTTTT. Protein sequence: CASSPYSGEDEKLFF.